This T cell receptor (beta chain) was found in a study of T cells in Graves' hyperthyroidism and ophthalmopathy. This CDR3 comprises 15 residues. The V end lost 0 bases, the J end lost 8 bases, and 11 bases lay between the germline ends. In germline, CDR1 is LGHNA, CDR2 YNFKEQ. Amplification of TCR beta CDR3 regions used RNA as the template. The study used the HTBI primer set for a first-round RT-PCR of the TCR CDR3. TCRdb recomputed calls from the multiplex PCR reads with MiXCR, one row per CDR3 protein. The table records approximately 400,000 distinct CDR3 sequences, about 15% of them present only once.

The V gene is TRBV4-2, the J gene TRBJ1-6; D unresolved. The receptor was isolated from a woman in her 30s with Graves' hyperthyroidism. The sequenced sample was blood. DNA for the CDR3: TGTGCCAGCAGCCAAGAAACCGGGCCCTATTCACCCCTCCACTTT. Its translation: CASSQETGPYSPLHF.